The T cell receptor (beta chain) under discussion was sequenced for a study of identical twins. Study-level results: Compared with unrelated sharing, twin-shared out-of-frame alpha sequences had more low-probability sequences. Zero-insertion analyses were open to partial confounding by invariant MAIT and iNKT cells. Within monozygotic twins, out-of-frame TCR alpha sharing was underestimated by the models.

The table lists this clonotype with many counts. Its antigen is unidentified. Template switching created a universal primer site, and the cDNA included unique molecular identifiers. Via MiXCR, TCRdb re-called the 5' RACE reads, giving one row per CDR3 protein. This sample has about 260,000 distinct CDR3 sequences, with about 7.3% found just once. These sequences were also reported in another study, on yellow fever vaccine responses in identical twins.

The sequencing sample was made of memory (CD45RO+) T cells sorted from blood. The sequence was obtained from a woman aged 18 to 35 in good health.

DNA for the CDR3: TGTGCCAGCAGCAGAACAGCGATTTCCTACAATGAGCAGTTCTTC. Protein product: CASSRTAISYNEQFF. This rearrangement joins TRBV5-6 to TRBJ2-1; D is undetermined. Trimming removed 4 bases at V and 1 base at J, with 12 bases between. The CDR3 is 15 residues long. Germline V gives CDR1 SGHDT, CDR2 YYEEEE. The entire variable domain, with the rest obtained from reference TRBV5-6 and TRBJ2-1, is as follows: DAGVTQSPTHLIKTRGQQVTLRCSPKSGHDTVSWYQQALGQGPQFIFQYYEEEERQRGNFPDRFSGHQFPNYSSELNVNALLLGDSALYLCASSRTAISYNEQFFGPGTRLTVL.